The clone carrying this TCR beta chain was detected many times. Its antigen is unidentified. MiXCR was run by TCRdb on the multiplex PCR reads, yielding one entry per CDR3 protein. In the table there are about 220,000 distinct CDR3 sequences, around 34% of which are singletons. Axillary draining lymph nodes of breast cancer patients supplied the node samples. This sample stems from a study of breast tumors, draining lymph nodes, adjacent tissues. Study results and limitations: The lymph node origin of tumor T cells was framed as consistent with a hypothesis, not demonstrated.

The TCR was taken from a female donor with breast cancer. Some clones in this sample may be carry-over from other donors' samples. The sequencing input was axillary lymph node tissue.

CDR3 in amino acids: CASSLVALLEQGLAHEQFF. The CDR3 DNA is TGTGCCAGCAGCTTAGTAGCCCTTCTCGAACAGGGCTTAGCGCATGAGCAGTTCTTC. The chain is built from TRBV7-8 and TRBJ2-1; D might be TRBD1 (6 bases). CDR1 SGHVS and CDR2 FQNEAQ come from the germline V gene. This CDR3 region has 19 residues. V shed 1 base and J shed 8 bases, with 27 bases lying between them.